This T cell receptor beta chain was recovered during a study of vaccination effects on CD4 cells after COVID-19 (dated by TCRdb to 2021 to 2024). In the study overall: Post-vaccine samples across the study were collected a median of 72 days after the second dose, with a range of 14 to 241. SARS-CoV-2 spike-specific CD4+ TCR repertoires were compared before and after mRNA vaccination in COVID-19 convalescent patients and in infection-naive vaccine recipients. The full study included some eleven COVID-19 convalescent patients and several SARS-CoV-2-naive healthy vaccine recipients. The Oncomine TCR Beta short-read assay on an Illumina iSeq 100 was used to sequence cultures from other donors in the study.

The CDR3 holds 15 amino acids from the cysteine to the phenylalanine. The only DNA kept is the CDR3, 45 bases in frame from the first base. Cut back by 6 bases and 0 bases, the V and J ends lie 13 bases apart. CDR1 and CDR2, looked up from the germline V gene, are SGHDT and YYEEEE. To identify antigen-specific CD4+ T cell clonotypes by their expansion, the ViraFEST assay first stimulated PBMC with viral peptide pools and then applied TCR sequencing. After about 9 days of culture, CD4+ T cells were isolated with the EasySep CD4+ T cell isolation kit. Participants received two doses of either the BNT162b2 or the mRNA-1273 mRNA SARS-CoV-2 vaccine. None of the healthy vaccine recipients had a prior SARS-CoV-2 infection, which was confirmed by nucleocapsid antibody tests that came back negative both before and after vaccination. Roughly 2.1 million PBMC per well were cultured in IMDM with about 5.1% human AB serum, 7.5 to 10 IU/ml IL-2 and gentamicin, plus 10 ug/ml peptides. Half of the culture medium was replaced with fresh IL-2-containing medium on days 3 and 7. Unless noted otherwise, every peptide stimulation condition was cultured in triplicate wells. Using Ficoll-Paque Plus gradient centrifugation, PBMC were separated from whole blood and then either used fresh or cryopreserved at -140C. The overlapping peptide pools covered the spike proteins of SARS-CoV-2 as well as those of the common cold coronaviruses HCoV-NL63, HCoV-OC43 and HCoV-229E. The QIAamp micro DNA kit was used to extract genomic DNA from the cultured CD4+ T cells.

Receptor libraries were prepared by the immunoSEQ multiplex PCR assay. DNA from the cultured, isolated CD4+ T cells was subjected to TCR beta CDR3 sequencing. On the study's bioinformatics: Non-productive TCR sequences were discarded, and reads were trimmed to the CDR3 region, with only CDR3s of 7 or more amino acids retained. Antigen-specific clonotypes were identified with the MANAFEST web app by comparing expansion in peptide wells against reference cultures. For clones to be considered positive, expansion at FDR<0.05 versus reference and all other wells, an odds ratio above 5, and a frequency above 0.1% in two replicate wells were required. Clonotypes significantly expanded in SARS-CoV-2 spike wells and in at least one common cold coronavirus spike condition were defined as cross-reactive. Using the stringdist R package, CDR3 similarity was measured by Levenshtein distance, and unrooted trees were constructed with ape in R 3.6.1. TCRdb's version of the immuneACCESS table is confined to in-frame rearrangements and falls short of the full clone set. An unresolved V gene accounts for under half of the shortfall where checked; the remainder is of unknown origin. V, J and clone size are taken as reported in that table, and D and trimming were inferred from the DNA itself. The sample table records under 30,000 clones; about 74% of these occur just once. The ten largest clones add up to under 20% of the sample.

The paper's findings and limits, for the study overall: Marked clonal contraction was observed in both infection-induced and vaccine-induced clones at late post-vaccination timepoints, consistent with waning T cell responses. Only a small number of convalescent patients were included, and no early post-infection timepoints were available, which limited the study. Among healthy vaccine recipients, nearly all vaccine-induced clones were SARS-CoV-2 mono-reactive, and just 1 of 255 was cross-reactive with common cold coronaviruses.

This clone was detected only a few times. Its binding antigen is unknown. Base-call qualities are not available, and no considerably larger clone is one nucleotide away. The chain couples TRBV5-6 to TRBJ2-1; the D gene is perhaps TRBD1 or TRBD2, each of them matching over 5 bases. The starting material was CD4+ T cells from PBMCs cultured with HCoV-OC43 spike peptides, obtained after COVID-19 vaccination. The cell subset or site label on this specimen signifies: HCoV-OC43 spike overlapping peptide pool stimulation. The receptor comes from a human donor who received a COVID-19 vaccine. The DNA sequence follows: TGTGCCAGCATCAGGGAGTTTGTCTCCTACAATGAGCAGTTCTTC. The translation is CASIREFVSYNEQFF. Outside the CDR3, residues come from the reference TRBV5-6 and TRBJ2-1 proteins, so the full variable domain is: DAGVTQSPTHLIKTRGQQVTLRCSPKSGHDTVSWYQQALGQGPQFIFQYYEEEERQRGNFPDRFSGHQFPNYSSELNVNALLLGDSALYLCASIREFVSYNEQFFGPGTRLTVL.